These 17 T cell receptor beta chains originate from one sample sequenced in a study of identical twins. MiXCR was run by TCRdb on the 5' RACE reads, yielding one entry per CDR3 protein. The data contain 450,000 to 500,000 distinct CDR3 sequences, roughly an eighth of them seen just once; the ten biggest clones take up approximately 1%. This same sample was also part of a study on yellow fever vaccine responses in identical twins.

The sample taken for sequencing was CD4+ T cells sorted from blood. These receptor sequences come from a woman aged 18-30 years in good health.

This clonotype has a handful of counts. This sequence joins TRBV24-1 and TRBJ2-5, with 7 bases aligning to TRBD2. The length of the CDR3 is 17 residues. Germline V gene data show CDR1 as KGHDR and CDR2 as SFDVKD. V shed 6 bases, J shed 5 bases, and the junction held 17 bases outside the gene matches. CDR3 bases: TGTGCCACCAGTCTTGAGGGGCAGGGAGGGCAACGGGAGACCCAGTACTTC. It yields the protein CATSLEGQGGQRETQYF.

CDR3 loop: CASSGAQSGYTF. The CDR3, as DNA: TGTGCCAGCAGTGGTGCTCAGTCTGGCTACACCTTC. The gene calls are TRBV6-2 or TRBV6-3 and TRBJ1-2, with D hard to call. This CDR3 has 12 amino acids. V lost 5 bases to trimming and J lost 7 bases, with 11 bases between them. The germline gives CDR1 MNHEY, CDR2 SVGEGT.

This clonotype has a count of ten or more. The V call is TRBV6-1, the J call TRBJ1-2, with D unresolved. The CDR3 consists of 11 residues. V lost 1 base and J lost 4, with 1 base in between. The germline V gene has CDR1 MNHNS and CDR2 SASEGT. The DNA of the CDR3 is TGTGCCAGCAGTGAAGGCTATGGCTACACCTTC. The encoded protein is CASSEGYGYTF.

The J gene is TRBJ2-7, the V gene TRBV15; D gene unclear. Trimming left V 1 base short and J 2 bases short, with 9 bases between. This CDR3 region has 14 residues. In germline, CDR1 is LNHNV, CDR2 YYDKDF (reference sequence). The CDR3 DNA follows: TGTGCCACCAGCAGAGCCTTCCCCACCTACGAGCAGTACTTC. Residues: CATSRAFPTYEQYF.

This clonotype was seen only a few times. The chain is built from TRBV29-1 and TRBJ1-2, with unresolved D. The germline V gene has CDR1 SQVTM and CDR2 ANQGSEA. This CDR3 region has 15 residues. V lost 0 bases to trimming and J lost 4 bases, with 15 bases between them. CDR3 residues: CSVEDSPLQSYGYTF. CDR3 nucleotide sequence: TGCAGCGTTGAAGATAGCCCCCTCCAATCCTATGGCTACACCTTC.

This clonotype was found many times. This chain uses TRBV6-1 with TRBJ2-1; TRBD2 agrees at 14 bases. In germline, CDR1 is MNHNS, CDR2 SASEGT. There are 15 residues in the CDR3. J gave up 8 bases and V 6 bases, and 6 bases lay outside the gene matches. The CDR3 DNA reads as TGTGCCAGCAGATTGGGACTAGCGGGAGACGATGAGCAGTTCTTC. Translating gives CASRLGLAGDDEQFF.

This clonotype turned up a few times. V usage is TRBV9 and J usage is TRBJ2-2, with D perhaps TRBD1 (5 bases). Trimming took 0 bases from V and 8 from J, leaving 11 bases between them. Germline CDR1 SGDLS, CDR2 YYNGEE. CDR3 size: 14 residues. DNA for the CDR3: TGTGCCAGCAGCGTAGGTGCCAGGGTGGGGGAGCTGTTTTTT. Translating it yields CASSVGARVGELFF.

This clonotype was seen a few times. The chain combines TRBV2 with TRBJ1-4, with 8 bases lining up with TRBD1. The ends lost 5 bases at V and 4 bases at J; junction bases unmatched: 6. This CDR3 has 15 residues. In germline, CDR1 is SNHLY, CDR2 FYNNEI. CDR3 sequence: CASSPGQAFNEKLFF. The CDR3 nucleotides are TGTGCCAGCAGTCCGGGACAGGCGTTTAATGAAAAACTGTTTTTT.

The chain employs TRBV18 and TRBJ1-2; no clear D. Germline V gene sequence: CDR1 KGHSH, CDR2 LQKENI. The CDR3 spans 13 residues. Between the trimmed V and J ends, which lost 2 bases and 7 bases, there was a span of 11 bases. CDR3 in DNA: TGTGCCAGCTCACCAATCTCTTCAGGTGGCTACACCTTC. Residues: CASSPISSGGYTF.

The rearrangement joins TRBV5-1 to TRBJ2-5; TRBD2 agrees at 9 bases. This CDR3 spans 15 amino acids. The ends lost 7 bases at V and 1 base at J; junction bases unmatched: 8. Germline-derived CDR1 and CDR2 are SGHRS and YFSETQ. CDR3 residues: CASALERGVQETQYF. As DNA, the CDR3 is TGCGCCAGCGCGTTAGAGCGGGGGGTCCAAGAGACCCAGTACTTC.

This clonotype was observed a few times. The gene calls are TRBV6-1 and TRBJ2-7; TRBD1 is a possible D gene (8 bases). The ends were cut back, 4 bases at V and 6 bases at J, with 19 bases in the middle. This CDR3 contains 15 residues. CDR1 and CDR2 from the germline V gene are MNHNS and SASEGT. The CDR3 here is CASSARLGGTGEQYF. The CDR3 DNA follows: TGTGCCAGCAGTGCCCGTCTGGGGGGGACAGGCGAGCAGTACTTC.

This clonotype was seen a handful of times. This chain joins TRBV6-5 and TRBJ1-1; possibly TRBD1 for D (6 bases). Germline assignment: CDR1 MNHEY and CDR2 SVGAGI. The CDR3 covers 16 residues. V dropped 0 bases and J dropped 5 bases, with 16 bases sitting between them. This CDR3 is CASSYSLLGGQTEAFF. CDR3 in DNA: TGTGCCAGCAGTTACTCCCTCTTGGGGGGGCAAACTGAAGCTTTCTTT.

This clonotype was observed a few times. This CDR3 is CSSGPTLIDTQYF. The CDR3 DNA sequence: TGCAGTTCGGGTCCTACTCTAATCGATACGCAGTATTTT. The V gene is TRBV20-1, the J gene TRBJ2-3; no definite D call. The CDR3 length is 13 residues. Deletions cut 8 bases from V and 6 bases from J, with 18 bases between. Per germline, CDR1 DFQATT and CDR2 SNEGSKA (reference sequence).

This clonotype was observed a few times. This chain connects TRBV7-2 to TRBJ1-2, with 9 bases fitting TRBD1. V shed 5 bases and J 7 bases; nucleotides not matched to a gene: 5. CDR3 size: 13 residues. Germline V CDR1 and CDR2: SGHTA, FQGNSA. DNA of the CDR3: TGTGCCAGCAGCACCACAGGGGGCTCTGGCTACACCTTC. Its translation: CASSTTGGSGYTF. Together with reference TRBV7-2 and TRBJ1-2, the CDR3 gives the full variable domain: GAGVSQSPSNKVTEKGKDVELRCDPISGHTALYWYRQSLGQGLEFLIYFQGNSAPDKSGLPSDRFSAERTGGSVSTLTIQRTQQEDSAVYLCASSTTGGSGYTFGSGTRLTVV.

This chain joins TRBV6-5 and TRBJ2-7; 11 bases fit TRBD2. CDR3 length: 17 amino acids. Germline CDR1 and CDR2: MNHEY and SVGAGI. Trimming cost V 10 bases and J 5 bases; bases outside gene matches: 19. The CDR3 reads CATQLRLASGGTDEQYF. The CDR3, as DNA: TGTGCCACCCAGTTACGGCTCGCTAGCGGGGGGACTGACGAGCAGTACTTC.

This clonotype was observed a handful of times. The genes are TRBV28 and TRBJ1-1, with D uncertain. V lost 2 bases to trimming and J lost 3 bases, with 16 bases between them. The CDR3 is 16 amino acids. Per the germline V gene, CDR1 is MDHEN and CDR2 is SYDVKM. The CDR3 nucleotides read TGTGCCAGCAGTTTAACGGCGAAGGGATCAGACACTGAAGCTTTCTTT. Translated, it gives CASSLTAKGSDTEAFF. The whole variable domain, filled in from reference TRBV28 and TRBJ1-1, reads DVKVTQSSRYLVKRTGEKVFLECVQDMDHENMFWYRQDPGLGLRLIYFSYDVKMKEKGDIPEGYSVSREKKERFSLILESASTNQTSMYLCASSLTAKGSDTEAFFGQGTRLTVV.

The chain recombines TRBV20-1 with TRBJ2-3, with D possibly called TRBD1 or TRBD2 (6 bases each). Germline assignment: CDR1 DFQATT and CDR2 SNEGSKA (reference sequence). The V gene lost 1 base and the J gene lost 2 bases, with 10 bases spanning the gap. This CDR3 is 14 amino acids long. Written as DNA, the CDR3 is TGCAGTGCTAGAGCGGGGGCGAACACAGATACGCAGTATTTT. Protein: CSARAGANTDTQYF.